This T cell receptor beta chain emerged from a study of cytomegalovirus exposure and HLA in healthy donors. Across the whole study: Among around 180 million T cells, an earlier analysis found approximately 110 million unique TCR beta sequences. Study-wide findings and caveats: In an earlier analysis, productive rearrangement rates for most beta V segments clustered near 87% or 30%. Using a false discovery rate of 0.05, a later analysis showed that 15,000 to 20,000 TCR beta sequences were associated with HLA alleles. Analyzed later, association rates of TCRs varied across HLA loci, with DRB1 most and HLA-C fewest.

Points on this clone: Its antigen is unidentified.

Germline trimming cut 2 bases from V and 0 bases from J; bases unmatched to any gene: 3. The CDR3 runs to 17 residues. Per germline, CDR1 MGHDK and CDR2 SYGVNS. Both 60 Vbeta primers and 13 Jbeta primers went into the PCR. Here immunoSEQ multiplex PCR was the method, and the copy in TCRdb shows in-frame clones only, minus some. Found here are around 67,000 clones, around 61% of them singletons; the top ten hold around 3%. Material for sequencing was PBMCs. This TCR was recovered from a woman aged 50 to 60 in good health and CMV-seronegative. V gene TRBV25-1 combines with J gene TRBJ2-3, with TRBD2 matching over 12 bases. The CDR3 loop reads CASSEGGTSGSTDTQYF. The CDR3, as DNA: TGTGCCAGCAGTGAAGGGGGGACTAGCGGGAGCACAGATACGCAGTATTTT.